These T cell receptor beta chains were read from a single sample in a study of blood T cell repertoires in COVID-19. This table comes from immunoSEQ multiplex PCR, and its TCRdb copy is limited to in-frame clones, with some not included. The sample includes about 310,000 clones, roughly 84% of them seen just once. The specimen sequenced was peripheral blood. The receptors stem from a man aged 45 to 65 with active or convalescent COVID-19. The CDR3 runs from the conserved cysteine through the conserved F or W. The order of the fields is V gene, clone size, D gene, J gene, CDR3 DNA, CDR3 protein. D genes are given only for firm matches. The size entry is marked missing in some rows and otherwise reads once, few, many or a size class.

V gene: TRBV9; clone size: -; D gene: TRBD1; J gene: TRBJ2-1; CDR3 DNA: TGTGCCAGCAGCTTGGGACAGTACAATGAGCAGTTCTTC; CDR3 protein: CASSLGQYNEQFF
V gene: TRBV18; clone size: -; D gene: -; J gene: TRBJ1-5; CDR3 DNA: TGTGCCAGCTCACCCTTTACAGCAGATAGCAATCAGCCCCAGCATTTT; CDR3 protein: CASSPFTADSNQPQHF
V gene: TRBV29-1; clone size: -; D gene: TRBD1; J gene: TRBJ2-1; CDR3 DNA: TGCAGCGTTGAAGAGAGGGTCCGGGACAGGGGGCTAGATGAGCAGTTCTTC; CDR3 protein: CSVEERVRDRGLDEQFF
V gene: TRBV2; clone size: -; D gene: TRBD2; J gene: TRBJ2-5; CDR3 DNA: TGTGCCAGCAGTGCAACGACTAGCGGGGGGGCCCCAGAGACCCAGTACTTC; CDR3 protein: CASSATTSGGAPETQYF
V gene: TRBV6-1; clone size: -; D gene: -; J gene: TRBJ1-5; CDR3 DNA: TGTGCCAGCAGTGAAGCTTTGGGAGGGCTCAATCAGCCCCAGCATTTT; CDR3 protein: CASSEALGGLNQPQHF
V gene: TRBV19; clone size: -; D gene: TRBD1; J gene: TRBJ2-7; CDR3 DNA: TGTGCCAGTAGTCTGGGACAGACCTACGAGCAGTACTTC; CDR3 protein: CASSLGQTYEQYF
V gene: TRBV12-3/TRBV12-4; clone size: -; D gene: -; J gene: TRBJ1-6; CDR3 DNA: TGTGCCAGCAGCTTAAACGGGGATTCACCCCTCCACTTT; CDR3 protein: CASSLNGDSPLHF
V gene: TRBV15; clone size: -; D gene: TRBD2; J gene: TRBJ2-2; CDR3 DNA: TGTGCCACCAGCAGATCGCCGGGACTAGCGGGGGGGACCGGGGAGCTGTTTTTT; CDR3 protein: CATSRSPGLAGGTGELFF
V gene: TRBV4-1; clone size: -; D gene: -; J gene: TRBJ1-3; CDR3 DNA: TGCGCCAGCAGCCAAGATCCCGGCGGTAGCTCTGGAAACACCATATATTTT; CDR3 protein: CASSQDPGGSSGNTIYF
V gene: TRBV2; clone size: -; D gene: -; J gene: TRBJ1-4; CDR3 DNA: TGTGCCAGCAGTGAACAGGGTTTATTTGAAAAACTGTTTTTT; CDR3 protein: CASSEQGLFEKLFF
V gene: TRBV19; clone size: -; D gene: TRBD2; J gene: TRBJ2-2; CDR3 DNA: TGTGCCAGTAGCCGACTAGCCGGCGCCGGGGAGCTGTTTTTT; CDR3 protein: CASSRLAGAGELFF
V gene: TRBV29-1; clone size: once; D gene: -; J gene: TRBJ1-1; CDR3 DNA: TGCAGCGTGGAACGAAGCCCGAACACTGAAGCTTTCTTT; CDR3 protein: CSVERSPNTEAFF
V gene: TRBV7-2; clone size: few; D gene: TRBD1; J gene: TRBJ1-5; CDR3 DNA: TGTGCCAGCAGCGCGACAGGGAGCAATCAGCCCCAGCATTTT; CDR3 protein: CASSATGSNQPQHF
V gene: TRBV6-5; clone size: -; D gene: -; J gene: TRBJ1-1; CDR3 DNA: TGTGCCAGCAGATTCGGGACTAACACTGAAGCTTTCTTT; CDR3 protein: CASRFGTNTEAFF
V gene: TRBV4-2; clone size: once; D gene: -; J gene: TRBJ1-4; CDR3 DNA: TGTGCCAGCAGCCAAGATCAGCGGAATAATGAAAAACTGTTTTTT; CDR3 protein: CASSQDQRNNEKLFF
V gene: TRBV6-5; clone size: -; D gene: TRBD1; J gene: TRBJ2-7; CDR3 DNA: TGTGCCAGCAGTTACGCGACAGGGAGCTCCTACGAGCAGTACTTC; CDR3 protein: CASSYATGSSYEQYF
V gene: TRBV30; clone size: -; D gene: TRBD2; J gene: TRBJ2-2; CDR3 DNA: TGTGCCTGGAGTGGAGCGGGGACCGGGGAGCTGTTTTTT; CDR3 protein: CAWSGAGTGELFF
V gene: TRBV28; clone size: -; D gene: -; J gene: TRBJ1-2; CDR3 DNA: TGTGCCAGCAGTTCGGGGAGTTCAATCTATGGCTACACCTTC; CDR3 protein: CASSSGSSIYGYTF
V gene: TRBV9; clone size: -; D gene: TRBD1; J gene: TRBJ2-2; CDR3 DNA: TGTGCCAGCAGCGTAGCAGGGGGACCCGGGGAGCTGTTTTTT; CDR3 protein: CASSVAGGPGELFF
V gene: TRBV19; clone size: -; D gene: -; J gene: TRBJ1-2; CDR3 DNA: TGTGCCAGTAGTCCTTTATCGGGACTCCTCAACTATGGCTACACCTTC; CDR3 protein: CASSPLSGLLNYGYTF
V gene: TRBV15; clone size: once; D gene: -; J gene: TRBJ2-7; CDR3 DNA: TGTGCCACCAGCAGAGAGCCCCACACAGCCGGGGGTTCCTACGAGCAGTACTTC; CDR3 protein: CATSREPHTAGGSYEQYF
V gene: TRBV2; clone size: -; D gene: TRBD2; J gene: TRBJ2-1; CDR3 DNA: TGTGCCAGCACCCCACTAGCGGGGAGGAATAATGAGCAGTTCTTC; CDR3 protein: CASTPLAGRNNEQFF
V gene: TRBV6-5; clone size: -; D gene: -; J gene: TRBJ2-5; CDR3 DNA: TGTGCCAGCACTTTCCAAGAGACCCAGTACTTC; CDR3 protein: CASTFQETQYF
V gene: TRBV2; clone size: few; D gene: TRBD2; J gene: TRBJ2-3; CDR3 DNA: TGTGCCAGCAGTGAATTTGGCGGGGGGGCCCCCACAGATACGCAGTATTTT; CDR3 protein: CASSEFGGGAPTDTQYF
V gene: TRBV7-2; clone size: -; D gene: TRBD2; J gene: TRBJ2-1; CDR3 DNA: TGTGCCAGCAGACCTAGCGGGGGGGCAAATGAGCAGTTCTTC; CDR3 protein: CASRPSGGANEQFF
V gene: TRBV7-6; clone size: once; D gene: TRBD2; J gene: TRBJ2-5; CDR3 DNA: TGTGCCAGCAGCTTAGGGACTAGAGCCTCCCAAGAGACCCAGTACTTC; CDR3 protein: CASSLGTRASQETQYF
V gene: TRBV5-8; clone size: -; D gene: -; J gene: TRBJ2-1; CDR3 DNA: TGTGCCAGCAGCCCCCTTGAAGCGGCAATTATGTACAATGAGCAGTTCTTC; CDR3 protein: CASSPLEAAIMYNEQFF
V gene: TRBV7-8; clone size: -; D gene: TRBD2; J gene: TRBJ2-1; CDR3 DNA: TGTGCCAGCAGCCCGTTCTCCGGGACTAGCGGCAATGAGCAGTTCTTC; CDR3 protein: CASSPFSGTSGNEQFF
V gene: TRBV6-1; clone size: -; D gene: -; J gene: TRBJ2-7; CDR3 DNA: TGTGCCAGCAGTGAAGGATTCCGGGGTTTGGGTTACGAGCAGTACTTC; CDR3 protein: CASSEGFRGLGYEQYF
V gene: TRBV9; clone size: -; D gene: TRBD1; J gene: TRBJ2-7; CDR3 DNA: TGTGCCAGCAGCGCCGGAACCGGGACAGGGGGATACGAGCAGTACTTC; CDR3 protein: CASSAGTGTGGYEQYF
V gene: TRBV6-2/TRBV6-3; clone size: -; D gene: TRBD1; J gene: TRBJ2-7; CDR3 DNA: TGTGCCAGCAGTTACCCCGGGACAGGCTCATACGAGCAGTACTTC; CDR3 protein: CASSYPGTGSYEQYF
V gene: TRBV5-1; clone size: -; D gene: -; J gene: TRBJ1-2; CDR3 DNA: TGCGCCAGCAGCCCGACAGGACGGGCCTATGGCTACACCTTC; CDR3 protein: CASSPTGRAYGYTF
V gene: TRBV11-1; clone size: once; D gene: -; J gene: TRBJ1-1; CDR3 DNA: TGTGCCAGCAGCAAAACCAGGGGGAACACTGAAGCTTTCTTT; CDR3 protein: CASSKTRGNTEAFF
V gene: TRBV25-1; clone size: -; D gene: TRBD2; J gene: TRBJ2-1; CDR3 DNA: TGTGCCACACAGCGGGAAAGGCCCTACAATGAGCAGTTCTTC; CDR3 protein: CATQRERPYNEQFF
V gene: TRBV6-6; clone size: -; D gene: TRBD2; J gene: TRBJ2-3; CDR3 DNA: TGTGCCAGCAGCCGACTAGCGGGGTCAGATACGCAGTATTTT; CDR3 protein: CASSRLAGSDTQYF
V gene: TRBV19; clone size: few; D gene: TRBD1; J gene: TRBJ1-1; CDR3 DNA: TGTGCCAGTAGTGCCAAGACAGGGGCCGGGAACACTGAAGCTTTCTTT; CDR3 protein: CASSAKTGAGNTEAFF
V gene: TRBV19; clone size: -; D gene: -; J gene: TRBJ2-1; CDR3 DNA: TGTGCCAGTAAGGGTCAGGGTCCCTTTGAGCAGTTCTTC; CDR3 protein: CASKGQGPFEQFF
V gene: TRBV4-1; clone size: -; D gene: TRBD1; J gene: TRBJ2-7; CDR3 DNA: TGCGCCAGCAGCCAAGACGAAACCGGGACAGTTTCCTCCGAGCAGTACTTC; CDR3 protein: CASSQDETGTVSSEQYF
V gene: TRBV15; clone size: -; D gene: -; J gene: TRBJ2-3; CDR3 DNA: TGTGCCACCAGCAGAGATCTGGCAGGGCTGAGGTATTTT; CDR3 protein: CATSRDLAGLRYF
V gene: TRBV7-8; clone size: few; D gene: -; J gene: TRBJ2-1; CDR3 DNA: TGTGCCAGCAGCCGAGACTTAGCGCTAGCTTTGAATGAGCAGTTCTTC; CDR3 protein: CASSRDLALALNEQFF
V gene: TRBV4-3; clone size: -; D gene: TRBD1; J gene: TRBJ2-3; CDR3 DNA: TGCGCCAGCAGCCCCAGGGGGAACACAGATACGCAGTATTTT; CDR3 protein: CASSPRGNTDTQYF